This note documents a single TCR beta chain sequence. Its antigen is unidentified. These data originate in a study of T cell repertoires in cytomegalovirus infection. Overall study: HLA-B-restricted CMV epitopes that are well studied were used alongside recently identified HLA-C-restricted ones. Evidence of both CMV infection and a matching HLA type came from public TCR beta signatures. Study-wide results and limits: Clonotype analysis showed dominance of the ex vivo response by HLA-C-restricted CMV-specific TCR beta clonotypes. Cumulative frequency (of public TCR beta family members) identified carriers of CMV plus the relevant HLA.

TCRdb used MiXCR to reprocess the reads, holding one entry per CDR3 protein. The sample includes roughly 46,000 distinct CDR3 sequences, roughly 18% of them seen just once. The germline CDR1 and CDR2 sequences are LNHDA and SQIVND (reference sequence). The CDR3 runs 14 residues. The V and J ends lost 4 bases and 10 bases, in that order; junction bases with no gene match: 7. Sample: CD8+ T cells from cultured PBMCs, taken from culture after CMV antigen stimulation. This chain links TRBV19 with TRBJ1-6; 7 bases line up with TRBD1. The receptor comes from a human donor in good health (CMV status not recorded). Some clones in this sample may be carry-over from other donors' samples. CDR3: CASSTTQGRSPLHF. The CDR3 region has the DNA TGTGCCAGTAGTACCACACAGGGGAGATCACCCCTCCACTTT. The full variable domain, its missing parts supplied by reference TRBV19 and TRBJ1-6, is DGGITQSPKYLFRKEGQNVTLSCEQNLNHDAMYWYRQDPGQGLRLIYYSQIVNDFQKGDIAEGYSVSREKKESFPLTVTSAQKNPTAFYLCASSTTQGRSPLHFGNGTRLTVT.